The 7 T cell receptor beta chains given below trace back to one sample, sequenced in a study of T cells in Graves' hyperthyroidism and ophthalmopathy. Using RNA transcripts as the source, TCR beta CDR3 regions were amplified. The HTBI set primed first-round TCR CDR3 RT-PCR. TCRdb redid the calling of the multiplex PCR reads with MiXCR, one entry per CDR3 protein. Among roughly 570,000 distinct CDR3 sequences, about 45% were seen once, and the ten largest hold 15% to 20%. Material: peripheral blood or thyroid tissue (not recorded which). These receptors all come from an adult woman with Graves' disease, either hyperthyroidism or ophthalmopathy (not recorded which).

This chain links TRBV20-1 with TRBJ2-5, with D possibly TRBD1 on 5 matching bases. V shed 3 bases and J shed 9 bases, with 20 bases lying between them. Germline values: CDR1 DFQATT, CDR2 SNEGSKA (reference sequence). The CDR3 totals 14 residues. The CDR3 sequence is CSARGMTEYQPQYF. CDR3 nucleotides: TGCAGTGCTAGGGGGATGACAGAGTATCAGCCCCAGTACTTC.

This clonotype came up many times. V usage is TRBV7-8 and J usage is TRBJ1-1; TRBD1 agrees at 8 bases. The CDR3 consists of 15 residues. V dropped 1 base and J dropped 1; count of bases not matched to a gene: 2. Germline CDR1 reads SGHVS; CDR2 reads FQNEAQ. This CDR3 reads CASSLDRGGNTEAFF. CDR3 in DNA: TGTGCCAGCAGCTTAGACAGGGGGGGGAACACTGAAGCTTTCTTT.

As concerns this clonotype: A much more abundant neighbour one base away suggests this may be a read error. The chain couples TRBV6-1 to TRBJ1-6, with unresolved D. Trimming removed 0 bases at V and 10 bases at J, with 10 bases between. The CDR3 extends over 14 amino acids. Germline V gene lookup returns CDR1 MNHNS and CDR2 SASEGT. The CDR3 region has the DNA TGTGCCAGCAGTGAAGCAGGGTTCGGCTCACCCCTCCACTTT. As protein: CASSEAGFGSPLHF.

This clonotype has at least ten counts. The chain couples TRBV11-2 to TRBJ2-7, with TRBD2 identical over 11 bases. CDR1 and CDR2 from the germline V gene are SGHAT and FQNNGV. The CDR3 runs 14 residues. V lost 5 bases, J lost 12 bases, and 12 bases stayed unmatched. The CDR3 region has the DNA TGTGCCAGCAGCACAGCTAGCGGGAGGACAGATCGGTACTTC. Translating it yields CASSTASGRTDRYF.

For this clonotype: This clone may be a read error of a much larger clone one base away. The chain is built from TRBV10-3 and TRBJ2-7; D is unresolved. The V end lost 2 bases, the J end lost 2 bases, and 10 bases lay between the germline ends. From germline, CDR1 is ENHRY and CDR2 SYGVKD. The CDR3 sequence is 14 residues long. CDR3 loop: CAISEDRYPYEQYF. In DNA form, the CDR3 reads TGTGCCATCAGTGAGGATAGGTACCCCTACGAGCAGTACTTC.

Of note for this clonotype: The junction does not match germline at one end; this may be a read error. The J gene is TRBJ1-1, the V gene TRBV20-1; weak D call: TRBD1 (6 bases). Per the germline V gene, CDR1 is DFQATT and CDR2 is SNEGSKA (reference sequence). The CDR3 contains 14 residues. CDR3 DNA: TGCAGTGCTAGCGAAACCGACAGGAACACTGCAGCTTTCTTT. It codes for CSASETDRNTAAFF.

This clonotype was seen at least ten times. The CDR3 nucleotides are TGTGCCAGCAGCTCTCCCGGACTAGTTGAGACCCAGTACTTC. Amino acids: CASSSPGLVETQYF. This chain connects TRBV5-5 to TRBJ2-5, with 7 bases identical to TRBD2. The CDR3 contains 14 residues. CDR1 SGHKS and CDR2 YYEKEE come from the germline V gene (reference sequence). V shed 3 bases, J shed 5 bases, and the junction held 7 bases outside the gene matches.